This T cell receptor (beta chain) was sequenced in a study of cytomegalovirus exposure and HLA in healthy donors. CDR1 and CDR2 (germline): MNHEY, SVGAGI. Losses at the gene ends were 4 bases for V and 6 bases for J; bases not matched to a gene: 8. The CDR3 has 14 residues. This clone was seen a handful of times. Use of 60 Vbeta and 13 Jbeta primers characterized the PCR. The table came from immunoSEQ multiplex PCR; TCRdb's copy has only in-frame clones and leaves some out. The data contain 70,000 or so clones, about 70% of them singletons. Participants comprised healthy donors of bone marrow. Material for sequencing was PBMCs. J is TRBJ1-2 and V is TRBV6-5; TRBD1 matches at 7 bases. This clonotype was sampled from a woman under 40 in good health and CMV-seronegative. In DNA, the CDR3 is TGTGCCAGCAGTTCACAGGGGTTTCGAGATGGCTACACCTTC. Protein product: CASSSQGFRDGYTF.